A single sample gave rise to the 13 T cell receptor beta chains below, sequenced in a study of T cells expressing NK-cell markers. TCRdb re-called the 5' RACE reads and catalogs CDR3 proteins one per entry, DNA excluded. The sample has around 110,000 distinct CDR3 sequences. The sample taken for sequencing was blood T cells: a sorted CD56 or NKG2C T cell subset, CD4+ or CD8+ T cells, or bulk PBMC T cells (not recorded which). Every receptor here comes from a woman between 18 and 70 years old in good health.

The rearrangement links TRBV12-3 or TRBV12-4 to TRBJ1-3; TCRdb calls TRBD1, which cannot be checked without DNA. The CDR3 has 12 amino acids. The CDR3 protein is CASSEATGLGAF.

The chain has TRBV4-3 and TRBJ2-3; no DNA is available, so the TRBD1 call from TCRdb remains unchecked. In germline, CDR1 is LGHNA, CDR2 YSLEER. The CDR3 is 15 residues long. CDR3 sequence: CASSQAMRGPDTQYF.

The rearrangement joins TRBV20-1 to TRBJ2-1; without DNA, the TCRdb call of TRBD2 cannot be checked. Germline V CDR1 and CDR2: DFQATT, SNEGSKA (reference sequence). The CDR3 extends over 18 amino acids. CDR3 residues: CSAREGASGRTMYNEQFF.

This sequence joins TRBV19 and TRBJ2-1. The CDR3 runs 15 residues. The germline V gene has CDR1 LNHDA and CDR2 SQIVND (reference sequence). The CDR3 loop is CASSIGGRAYNEQFF.

The V gene is TRBV5-6, the J gene TRBJ1-6; TCRdb lists TRBD1, though no DNA is available to test this call. Germline CDR1 reads SGHDT; CDR2 reads YYEEEE. The CDR3 length is 14 residues. The CDR3 sequence: CASGDTQDRSPLHF.

The genes are TRBV19 and TRBJ1-5; without DNA, the TCRdb call of TRBD1 cannot be checked. The CDR3 has 18 amino acids. Germline loops: CDR1 LNHDA, CDR2 SQIVND (reference sequence). CDR3 residues: CASSIVVGTGGSNQPQHF.

The rearrangement links TRBV6-1 to TRBJ2-3; there is no DNA to check the TCRdb D call of TRBD1. The germline V gene has CDR1 MNHNS and CDR2 SASEGT. The CDR3 is made up of 14 amino acids. CDR3 residues: CASSEGDGIDTQYF.

The J gene is TRBJ2-1, the V gene TRBV28; the D call from TCRdb, TRBD1, cannot be confirmed without DNA. Germline lookup yields CDR1 MDHEN and CDR2 SYDVKM. The CDR3 totals 15 residues. The CDR3 reads CASSVQGGSYNEQFF.

The chain carries TRBV27 and TRBJ2-5; without DNA, the TCRdb call of TRBD2 cannot be checked. The CDR3 runs to 14 residues. The germline CDR1 and CDR2 sequences are MNHEY and SMNVEV (reference sequence). The CDR3: CASSLTGLGETQYF.

Here the CDR3 reads CSARGTGSYEQYF. V usage is TRBV20-1 and J usage is TRBJ2-7; lacking DNA, the TRBD1 call made by TCRdb goes unchecked. The CDR3 contains 13 residues. Germline CDR1 and CDR2: DFQATT and SNEGSKA (reference sequence).

This chain joins TRBV5-6 and TRBJ2-4. Germline CDR1 is SGHDT and CDR2 is YYEEEE. The CDR3 runs 12 residues. The CDR3 sequence: CASSLGGNIQYF. Combining the CDR3 with reference TRBV5-6 and TRBJ2-4 gives the whole variable domain DAGVTQSPTHLIKTRGQQVTLRCSPKSGHDTVSWYQQALGQGPQFIFQYYEEEERQRGNFPDRFSGHQFPNYSSELNVNALLLGDSALYLCASSLGGNIQYFGAGTRLSVL.

This chain joins TRBV19 and TRBJ1-3; without DNA, the TCRdb call of TRBD1 cannot be checked. This CDR3 is 15 amino acids long. In germline, CDR1 is LNHDA, CDR2 SQIVND (reference sequence). The chain's CDR3 is CASGIRGGSGNTIYF.

The chain employs TRBV11-2 and TRBJ2-4; TCRdb picks TRBD1, but there is no DNA to check that call. The germline V gene has CDR1 SGHAT and CDR2 FQNNGV. This CDR3 has 14 residues. This CDR3 reads CASSRTGFENIQYF.